This T cell receptor (beta chain) is drawn from a study of identical twins. Via MiXCR, TCRdb re-called the 5' RACE reads, giving one row per CDR3 protein. The repertoire holds some 500,000 distinct CDR3 sequences, with roughly 9.5% as singletons. Looked up from germline, CDR1 is MDHEN and CDR2 is SYDVKM. Between the trimmed V and J ends, which lost 8 bases and 4 bases, there was a span of 7 bases. The CDR3 totals 11 residues. Healthy Caucasians made up all donors. Turning to this clonotype: Its antigen is still unknown.

Study conclusions and caveats: Out-of-frame alpha sequences common to twins exhibited an excess of low generation probability.

The same sample was also used in a study of yellow fever vaccine responses in identical twins.

The clonotype originates from a woman aged 18 to 35 in good health. The chain employs TRBV28 and TRBJ2-3; D gene uncertain. Sequencing was carried out using PBMCs. CDR3 in amino acids: CASRASDTQYF. The CDR3 DNA reads TGTGCCAGCCGAGCGTCAGATACGCAGTATTTT.